The T cell receptor beta chain described here comes from a study of blood T cells in healthy people across ages. Germline lookup yields CDR1 SQVTM and CDR2 ANQGSEA. The CDR3 length is 15 residues. V was pared by 6 bases and J by 5 bases, with 14 bases of the junction left unmatched. The sample, around 10 milliliters of peripheral blood, was drawn from each donor. The authors ran a second PCR of 7 to 11 cycles using a sample-barcoded 5' primer and a J-beta primer mix. TCRdb passed the 5' RACE reads through MiXCR, listing each CDR3 protein once. The table shows 750,000 to 950,000 distinct CDR3 sequences, with approximately 24% occurring only once. These same data were also listed under a study on T cells of mothers and their children. From that paper: cDNA was synthesized from all extracted RNA at about 1.6 ug per reaction.

The specimen sequenced was blood. The receptor's source is a boy between 10 and 17 years old in good health. The rearrangement joins TRBV29-1 to TRBJ2-3; 7 bases fit TRBD2. CDR3 DNA: TGCAGCGTCTCGGGCGGGAGCTTCTCAGGAGATACGCAGTATTTT. Amino acid sequence: CSVSGGSFSGDTQYF.